The 11 T cell receptor beta chains below all came from one sample that was sequenced in a study of T-cell reconstitution after alpha-beta-depleted transplantation in children (TCRdb year 2016). The treatment or condition tag for this specimen amounts to: allogeneic hematopoietic cell transplantation with graft depleted of TCRalphabeta T cells and CD19 B cells. The library came from PCR. Instrument used: Illumina HiSeq 2500. TCR libraries were prepared with molecular barcoding, using unique molecular identifiers to normalize TCRbeta repertoire quantification. Using fastp trimming at Q25 and MiXCR clonotype assembly, TCRdb reanalyzed the public sequencing data and kept in-frame beta chains. Each CDR3 protein appears once, grouped with its most common genes and DNA. The sample yields about 110,000 distinct CDR3 sequences; about 6.5% were counted once. The top ten clones comprise 20% to 25% of the sample.

Sequencing used PBMCs, mostly from graft donor cells, obtained 360 days after TCRalphabeta/CD19-depleted stem cell transplant. The source of these receptors is a male patient between 2 and 10 years old who had a stem cell transplant for acute lymphoblastic leukemia, so the T cells may come from the graft donor.

This clonotype was seen ten or more times. In nucleotides, the CDR3 is TGTGCCAGCAGCCCCGCCAGACAAGACACCGGGGAGCTGTTTTTT. Translating it yields CASSPARQDTGELFF. The gene calls are TRBV9 and TRBJ2-2, with D hard to call. Trimming shortened V by 4 bases and J by 3 bases, and 13 bases separated the two germline ends. This CDR3 is 15 amino acids long. CDR1 and CDR2 (germline): SGDLS, YYNGEE.

This chain connects TRBV28 to TRBJ2-1, with 8 bases aligning to TRBD1. The CDR3 loop spans 16 amino acids. Trimming at V came to 0 bases and at J to 7 bases, leaving 8 bases not matched to a gene. Germline V gene lookup returns CDR1 MDHEN and CDR2 SYDVKM. This chain's CDR3 is CASSLWRDRTDNEQFF. CDR3 nucleotide sequence: TGTGCCAGCAGTTTATGGCGGGACAGGACCGATAATGAGCAGTTCTTC. Full variable domain (missing parts from reference TRBV28 and TRBJ2-1): DVKVTQSSRYLVKRTGEKVFLECVQDMDHENMFWYRQDPGLGLRLIYFSYDVKMKEKGDIPEGYSVSREKKERFSLILESASTNQTSMYLCASSLWRDRTDNEQFFGPGTRLTVL.

This clonotype turned up a few times. The genes are TRBV11-1 and TRBJ1-1; a possible D gene is TRBD1 (5 bases). CDR1 is SGHAT and CDR2 is FQDESV in the germline V gene (reference sequence). CDR3 size: 12 residues. Deletions cut 6 bases from V and 4 bases from J, with 9 bases between. CDR3 residues: CASSSTVTEAFF. As DNA, the CDR3 is TGTGCCAGCAGTTCGACAGTCACTGAAGCTTTCTTT.

This clonotype has ten or more counts. This chain joins TRBV20-1 and TRBJ2-2, with TRBD2 identical over 7 bases. CDR3 length: 15 residues. The germline gives CDR1 DFQATT, CDR2 SNEGSKA (reference sequence). V was clipped by 1 base and J by 6 bases; unmatched bases: 8. In DNA, the CDR3 is TGCAGTGCTAGAGGGACTAGGACTAGATCCGGGGAGCTGTTTTTT. Translated, it gives CSARGTRTRSGELFF.

This clonotype was picked up a small number of times. The genes are TRBV7-6 and TRBJ2-3, with 9 bases aligning to TRBD1. With V trimmed by 1 base and J by 3 bases, 5 bases remained unmatched. The CDR3 is made up of 16 amino acids. In germline, CDR1 is SGHVS, CDR2 FNYEAQ. The DNA for the CDR3 is TGTGCCAGCAGCTTAGACAGGGGGCGGACGACAGATACGCAGTATTTT. Translating gives CASSLDRGRTTDTQYF.

This clonotype was seen at least ten times. This chain uses TRBV20-1 with TRBJ2-1; TRBD2 aligns across 7 bases. Trimming took 0 bases from V and 8 from J; bases not matched to a gene: 13. Germline CDR1 and CDR2: DFQATT and SNEGSKA (reference sequence). The CDR3 is 16 amino acids. The DNA for the CDR3 is TGCAGTGCTAGAGATCCGGAACGGGAGGAAGTCTATGAGCAGTTCTTC. This codes for CSARDPEREEVYEQFF.

V gene TRBV18 combines with J gene TRBJ2-7; D ambiguous. The CDR3 has 14 amino acids. V lost 2 bases and J lost 0, with 8 bases in between. Germline values: CDR1 KGHSH, CDR2 LQKENI. The CDR3 region has the DNA TGTGCCAGCTCACCAGACCTGAGCTCCTACGAGCAGTACTTC. Amino acids: CASSPDLSSYEQYF.

This clonotype was seen more than once but under ten times. This chain connects TRBV2 to TRBJ1-5; D call uncertain. The germline V gene encodes CDR1 SNHLY and CDR2 FYNNEI. The CDR3 contains 15 residues. V was pared by 3 bases and J by 3 bases, with 12 bases between. The CDR3 nucleotides read TGTGCCAGCAGTGATAGGCAGGCCTACAATCAGCCCCAGCATTTT. This codes for CASSDRQAYNQPQHF.

J is TRBJ2-7 and V is TRBV18; the D gene is possibly TRBD2 (6 bases). The V gene's germline CDR1 is KGHSH and CDR2 LQKENI. The V end was cut by 3 bases, the J end by 3 bases, with 15 bases between. There are 15 residues in the CDR3. The CDR3 is CASSPRGGVLYEQYF. The CDR3 region has the DNA TGTGCCAGCTCACCCCGGGGAGGAGTCCTCTACGAGCAGTACTTC.

The chain joins TRBV7-1 to TRBJ2-5; 10 positions agree with TRBD1. TRBV7-1 is annotated as an ORF whose role is uncertain. The CDR3 totals 15 residues. V was clipped by 3 bases and J by 4 bases; unmatched bases: 5. DNA for the CDR3: TGTGCCAGCAGCTCCCCTGGGGACAGGGGAGAGACCCAGTACTTC. This translates into CASSSPGDRGETQYF.

This clonotype was detected a few times. This chain links TRBV12-3 or TRBV12-4 with TRBJ2-7; D is undetermined. Between the trimmed V and J ends, which lost 5 bases and 2 bases, there was a span of 19 bases. The CDR3 length is 16 residues. The CDR3 protein is CASSQVLPGLAYEQYF. CDR3 bases: TGTGCCAGCAGTCAAGTCCTTCCCGGGTTAGCCTACGAGCAGTACTTC.